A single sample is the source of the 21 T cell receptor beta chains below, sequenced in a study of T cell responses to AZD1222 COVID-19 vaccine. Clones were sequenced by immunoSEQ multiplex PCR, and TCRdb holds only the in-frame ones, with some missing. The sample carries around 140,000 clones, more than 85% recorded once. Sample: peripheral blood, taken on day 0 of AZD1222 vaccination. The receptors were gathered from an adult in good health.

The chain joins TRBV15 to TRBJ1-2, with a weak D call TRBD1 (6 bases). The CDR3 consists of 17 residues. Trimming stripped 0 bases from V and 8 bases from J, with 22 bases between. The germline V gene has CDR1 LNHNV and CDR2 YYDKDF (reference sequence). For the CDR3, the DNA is TGTGCCACCAGCAGAGATGTCTTAACAGGGAAGATAAAAGGCTACACCTTC. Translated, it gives CATSRDVLTGKIKGYTF.

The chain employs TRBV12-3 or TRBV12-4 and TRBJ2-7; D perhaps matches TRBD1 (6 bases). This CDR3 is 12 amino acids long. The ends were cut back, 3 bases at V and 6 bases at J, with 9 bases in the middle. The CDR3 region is CASSFLQGEQYF. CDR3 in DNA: TGTGCCAGCAGTTTTCTACAGGGCGAGCAGTACTTC.

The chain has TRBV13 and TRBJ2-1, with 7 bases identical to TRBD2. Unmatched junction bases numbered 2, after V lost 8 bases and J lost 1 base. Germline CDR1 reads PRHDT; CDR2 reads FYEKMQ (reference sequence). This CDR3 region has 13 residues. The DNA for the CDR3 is TGTGCCAGCGGGGGGGAGTCCTACAATGAGCAGTTCTTC. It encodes CASGGESYNEQFF.

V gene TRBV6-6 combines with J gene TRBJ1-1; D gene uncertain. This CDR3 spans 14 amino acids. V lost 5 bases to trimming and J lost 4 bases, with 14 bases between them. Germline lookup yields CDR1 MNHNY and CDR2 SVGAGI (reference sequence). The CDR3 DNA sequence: TGTGCCAGCAGTCCGCCTCAGGAAGGCACTGAAGCTTTCTTT. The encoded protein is CASSPPQEGTEAFF.

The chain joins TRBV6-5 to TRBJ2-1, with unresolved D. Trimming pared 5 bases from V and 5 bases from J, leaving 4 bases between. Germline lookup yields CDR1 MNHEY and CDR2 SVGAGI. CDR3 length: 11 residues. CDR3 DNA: TGTGCCAGCAGTACCCACAATGAGCAGTTCTTC. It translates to CASSTHNEQFF.

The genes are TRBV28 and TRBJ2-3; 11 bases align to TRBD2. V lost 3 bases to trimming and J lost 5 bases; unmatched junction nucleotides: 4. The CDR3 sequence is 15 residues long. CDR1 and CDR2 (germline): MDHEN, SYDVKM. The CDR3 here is CASSFSGRALDTQYF. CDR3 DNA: TGTGCCAGCAGTTTTAGCGGGAGGGCCCTAGATACGCAGTATTTT.

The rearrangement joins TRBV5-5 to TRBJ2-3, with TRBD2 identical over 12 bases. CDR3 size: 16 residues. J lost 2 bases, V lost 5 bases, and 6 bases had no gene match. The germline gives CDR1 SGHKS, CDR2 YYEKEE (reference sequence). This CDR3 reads CASRPLAGGSTDTQYF. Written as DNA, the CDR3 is TGTGCCAGCAGACCTCTAGCGGGAGGGTCCACAGATACGCAGTATTTT. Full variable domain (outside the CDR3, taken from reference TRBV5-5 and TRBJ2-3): DAGVTQSPTHLIKTRGQQVTLRCSPISGHKSVSWYQQVLGQGPQFIFQYYEKEERGRGNFPDRFSARQFPNYSSELNVNALLLGDSALYLCASRPLAGGSTDTQYFGPGTRLTVL.

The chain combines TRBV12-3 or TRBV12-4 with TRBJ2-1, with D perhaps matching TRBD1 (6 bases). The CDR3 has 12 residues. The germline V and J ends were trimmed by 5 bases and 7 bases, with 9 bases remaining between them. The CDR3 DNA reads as TGTGCCAGCAGTGATACAGGGAATGAGCAGTTCTTC. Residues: CASSDTGNEQFF.

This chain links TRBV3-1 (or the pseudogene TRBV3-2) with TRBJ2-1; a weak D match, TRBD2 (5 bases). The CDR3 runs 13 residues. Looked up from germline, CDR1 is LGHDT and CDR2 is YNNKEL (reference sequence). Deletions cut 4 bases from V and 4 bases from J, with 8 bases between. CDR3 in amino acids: CASSLGLYNEQFF. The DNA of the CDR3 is TGTGCCAGCAGCCTTGGACTTTACAATGAGCAGTTCTTC.

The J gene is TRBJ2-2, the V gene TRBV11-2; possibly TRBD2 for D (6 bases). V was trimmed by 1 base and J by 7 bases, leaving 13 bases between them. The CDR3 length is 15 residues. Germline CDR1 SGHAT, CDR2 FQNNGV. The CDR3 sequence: CASSLVSRDGGELFF. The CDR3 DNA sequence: TGTGCCAGCAGCTTAGTGTCGCGGGACGGCGGGGAGCTGTTTTTT.

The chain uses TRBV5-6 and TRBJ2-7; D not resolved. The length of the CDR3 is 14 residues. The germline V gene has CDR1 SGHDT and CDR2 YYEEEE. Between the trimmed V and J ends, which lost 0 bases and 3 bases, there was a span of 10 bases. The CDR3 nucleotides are TGTGCCAGCAGCTTGGCAGTAGCCGACTACGAGCAGTACTTC. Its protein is CASSLAVADYEQYF.

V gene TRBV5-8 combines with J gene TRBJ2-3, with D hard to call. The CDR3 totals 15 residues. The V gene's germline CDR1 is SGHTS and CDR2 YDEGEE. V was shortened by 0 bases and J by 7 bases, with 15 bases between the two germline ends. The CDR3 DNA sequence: TGTGCCAGCAGCTTGGCTTACCAGGAAAGGAATACGCAGTATTTT. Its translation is CASSLAYQERNTQYF.

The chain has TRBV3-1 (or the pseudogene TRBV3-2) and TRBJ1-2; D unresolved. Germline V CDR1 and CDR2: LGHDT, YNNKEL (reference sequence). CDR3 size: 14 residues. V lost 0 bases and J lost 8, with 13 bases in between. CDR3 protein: CASSQDANSRGYTF. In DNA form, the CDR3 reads TGTGCCAGCAGCCAAGACGCGAACAGTCGAGGCTACACCTTC.

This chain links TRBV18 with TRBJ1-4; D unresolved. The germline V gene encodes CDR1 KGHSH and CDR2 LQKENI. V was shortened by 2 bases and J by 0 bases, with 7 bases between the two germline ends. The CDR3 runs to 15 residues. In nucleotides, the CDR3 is TGTGCCAGCTCACCAATGGGGTCAACTAATGAAAAACTGTTTTTT. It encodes CASSPMGSTNEKLFF.

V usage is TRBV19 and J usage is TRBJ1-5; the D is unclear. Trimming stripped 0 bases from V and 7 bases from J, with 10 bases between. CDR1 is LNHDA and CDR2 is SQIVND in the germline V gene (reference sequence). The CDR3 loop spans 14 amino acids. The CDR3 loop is CASSIEGTGQPQHF. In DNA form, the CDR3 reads TGTGCCAGTAGTATAGAGGGCACGGGACAGCCCCAGCATTTT. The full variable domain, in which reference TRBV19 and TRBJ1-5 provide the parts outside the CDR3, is DGGITQSPKYLFRKEGQNVTLSCEQNLNHDAMYWYRQDPGQGLRLIYYSQIVNDFQKGDIAEGYSVSREKKESFPLTVTSAQKNPTAFYLCASSIEGTGQPQHFGDGTRLSIL.

The CDR3 sequence: CATSKSQSGTGNQPQHF. The CDR3 nucleotides read TGTGCCACCAGCAAGAGTCAATCGGGGACAGGAAATCAGCCCCAGCATTTT. The chain recombines TRBV15 with TRBJ1-5; 8 positions match TRBD1. CDR3 length: 17 residues. Per germline, CDR1 LNHNV and CDR2 YYDKDF (reference sequence). J lost 4 bases, V lost 4 bases, and 12 bases had no gene match.

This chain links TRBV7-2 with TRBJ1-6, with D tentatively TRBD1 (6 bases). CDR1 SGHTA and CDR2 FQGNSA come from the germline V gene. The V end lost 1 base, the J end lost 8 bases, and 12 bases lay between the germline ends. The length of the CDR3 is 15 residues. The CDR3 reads CASSLVGAGYSPLHF. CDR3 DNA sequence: TGTGCCAGCAGCTTAGTGGGGGCAGGTTATTCACCCCTCCACTTT.

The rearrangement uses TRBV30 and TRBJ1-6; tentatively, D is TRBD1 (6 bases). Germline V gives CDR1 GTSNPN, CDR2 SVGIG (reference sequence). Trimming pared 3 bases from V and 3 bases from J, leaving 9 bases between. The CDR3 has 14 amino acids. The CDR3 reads CAWRRGHYNSPLHF. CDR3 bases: TGTGCCTGGAGGCGGGGGCACTATAATTCACCCCTCCACTTT.

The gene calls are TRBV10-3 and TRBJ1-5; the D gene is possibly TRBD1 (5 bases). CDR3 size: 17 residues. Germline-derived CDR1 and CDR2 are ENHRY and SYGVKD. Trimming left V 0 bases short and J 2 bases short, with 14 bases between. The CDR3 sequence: CAISESILRAGNQPQHF. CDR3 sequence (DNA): TGTGCCATCAGTGAGTCGATACTCAGGGCAGGCAATCAGCCCCAGCATTTT.

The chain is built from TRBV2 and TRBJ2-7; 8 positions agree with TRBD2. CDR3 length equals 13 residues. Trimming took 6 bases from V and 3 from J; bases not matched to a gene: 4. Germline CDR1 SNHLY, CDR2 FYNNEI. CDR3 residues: CASRSGTSYEQYF. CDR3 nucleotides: TGTGCCAGCAGATCCGGGACTAGCTACGAGCAGTACTTC.

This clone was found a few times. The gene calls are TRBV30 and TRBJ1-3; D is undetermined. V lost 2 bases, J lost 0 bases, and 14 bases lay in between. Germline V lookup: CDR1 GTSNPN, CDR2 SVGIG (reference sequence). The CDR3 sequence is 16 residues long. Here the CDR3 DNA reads TGTGCCTGGAGTCTACCATACACCTACTCTGGAAACACCATATATTTT. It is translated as CAWSLPYTYSGNTIYF.